Listed below are T cell receptor beta chains from one sample, sequenced in a study of T cells in Graves' hyperthyroidism and ophthalmopathy. MiXCR was run by TCRdb on the multiplex PCR reads, yielding one entry per CDR3 protein. The table lists hundreds of thousands of distinct CDR3 sequences, roughly 40% of them singletons. Sequenced sample: blood. These receptors were collected from a young man with Graves' hyperthyroidism. The CDR3 runs from the conserved cysteine through the conserved F or W. The order of the fields is D gene, clone size, V gene, J gene, CDR3 protein, CDR3 DNA. A D gene is named only where the DNA matches it firmly. Some rows mark clone size as missing; the rest say once, few, many or name a class of expanded clone.

NA,many,TRBV12-3/TRBV12-4,TRBJ2-5,CASRGQQETQYF,TGTGCCAGCCGCGGACAGCAAGAGACCCAGTACTTC
NA,NA,TRBV7-9,TRBJ1-1,CASSRDPGDTEAFF,TGTGCCAGCAGCCGAGACCCAGGGGACACTGAAGCTTTCTTT
TRBD1,NA,TRBV4-1,TRBJ2-5,CASSDLTGAFGETQYF,TGCGCCAGCAGCGACTTGACAGGGGCCTTCGGGGAGACCCAGTACTTC
TRBD2,few,TRBV5-1,TRBJ2-7,CASSFGSGSHSYEQYF,TGCGCCAGCAGCTTCGGTAGCGGGAGCCACAGCTACGAGCAGTACTTC
NA,NA,TRBV5-4,TRBJ1-3,CASSIAGSGNTIYF,TGTGCCAGCAGCATTGCAGGATCTGGAAACACCATATATTTT
TRBD2,many,TRBV20-1,TRBJ2-5,CSASPLAGVETQYF,TGCAGTGCTAGTCCCCTAGCGGGGGTGGAGACCCAGTACTTC
TRBD2,NA,TRBV20-1,TRBJ2-2,CSGRRGRSTGELFF,TGCAGTGGTAGGCGCGGGAGATCCACCGGGGAGCTGTTTTTT
NA,many,TRBV15,TRBJ2-5,CATSRDPPGMYQETQYF,TGTGCCACCAGCAGAGATCCGCCCGGGATGTACCAAGAGACCCAGTACTTC
NA,NA,TRBV7-9,TRBJ1-5,CASSSRLAGQPQHF,TGTGCCAGCAGCTCCCGACTAGCGGGACAGCCCCAGCATTTT
TRBD2,many,TRBV7-9,TRBJ2-7,CASSQAGDEQYF,TGTGCCAGCAGCCAGGCGGGAGACGAGCAGTACTTC
NA,NA,TRBV27,TRBJ2-6,CASSLSWGLGANVLTF,TGTGCCAGCAGTTTATCGTGGGGGCTTGGGGCCAACGTCCTGACTTTC
NA,few,TRBV4-3,TRBJ1-3,CASRTGGSSSSGNTIYF,TGCGCCAGCAGAACGGGGGGCAGCTCGAGCTCTGGAAACACCATATATTTT
TRBD1,many,TRBV7-7,TRBJ2-2,CASSPGQGGELFF,TGTGCTAGCAGCCCAGGACAGGGCGGGGAGCTGTTTTTT
NA,NA,TRBV19,TRBJ2-7,CASSIGGQYF,TGTGCCAGTAGTATCGGCGGGCAGTACTTC
NA,NA,TRBV20-1,TRBJ2-5,CSANRGLTQETQYF,TGCAGTGCTAACCGAGGACTAACACAAGAGACCCAGTACTTC
NA,NA,TRBV19,TRBJ2-5,CASSGVGETQYF,TGTGCCAGTTCGGGGGTAGGGGAGACCCAGTACTTC
NA,many,TRBV19,TRBJ1-2,CASSIAGGSNYGYTF,TGTGCCAGTAGTATAGCAGGAGGCAGTAACTATGGCTACACCTTC
NA,NA,TRBV2,TRBJ2-7,CASSAIRSSYEQYF,TGTGCCAGCAGTGCCATTAGGAGCTCCTACGAGCAGTACTTC
NA,NA,TRBV2,TRBJ2-5,CASSEVGRETQYF,TGTGCCAGCAGTGAGGTCGGGAGAGAGACCCAGTACTTC
NA,NA,TRBV9,TRBJ2-7,CASHPGQGLSREQYF,TGTGCCAGCCACCCCGGGCAGGGGCTAAGTAGGGAGCAGTACTTC
NA,NA,TRBV29-1,TRBJ1-2,CSSESRFNYGYTF,TGCAGCAGTGAGTCTCGGTTTAACTATGGCTACACCTTC
TRBD1,few,TRBV12-3/TRBV12-4,TRBJ1-2,CASSGTGTGLDGYTF,TGTGCCAGCAGTGGAACCGGGACAGGGTTGGATGGCTACACCTTC
NA,NA,TRBV5-1,TRBJ2-5,CASSLGAFVGGTQYF,TGTGCCAGCAGCTTGGGCGCCTTCGTAGGGGGTACCCAGTACTTC
TRBD1,once,TRBV6-1,TRBJ2-7,CASSLTLRGLGEQYF,TGTGCCAGCAGCTTGACCCTCAGGGGGCTCGGCGAGCAGTACTTC
NA,NA,TRBV29-1,TRBJ2-7,CSVRQAGEQYF,TGCAGCGTTAGACAGGCGGGCGAGCAGTACTTC
TRBD1,NA,TRBV7-3,TRBJ2-5,CASRSGTGGVTQYF,TGTGCCAGCAGATCCGGGACAGGGGGTGTGACCCAGTACTTC
NA,many,TRBV2,TRBJ1-1,CASSEALGAQGEAFF,TGTGCCAGCAGTGAAGCGCTAGGGGCGCAGGGTGAAGCTTTCTTT
NA,few,TRBV7-2,TRBJ2-7,CASSPGGTGLSSYEQYF,TGTGCCAGCAGCCCTGGAGGGACGGGATTGAGCTCCTACGAGCAGTACTTC
TRBD1,NA,TRBV20-1,TRBJ1-5,CSARETGLQPQHF,TGCAGTGCTAGGGAGACAGGGCTGCAGCCCCAGCATTTT
TRBD1,NA,TRBV5-1,TRBJ1-2,CASSQHLQGADGYGYTF,TGCGCCAGCAGCCAACACTTACAGGGGGCGGACGGCTATGGCTACACCTTC
TRBD1,NA,TRBV9,TRBJ1-4,CASSPTGTVGEKLFF,TGTGCCAGCAGCCCCACCGGGACAGTAGGGGAAAAACTGTTTTTT
NA,few,TRBV12-3/TRBV12-4,TRBJ1-1,CASSFFGETEAFF,TGTGCCAGCAGTTTTTTTGGGGAGACTGAAGCTTTCTTT
NA,NA,TRBV9,TRBJ2-2,CASSPTVSGTGELFF,TGTGCCAGCAGCCCGACGGTCTCGGGCACCGGGGAGCTGTTTTTT